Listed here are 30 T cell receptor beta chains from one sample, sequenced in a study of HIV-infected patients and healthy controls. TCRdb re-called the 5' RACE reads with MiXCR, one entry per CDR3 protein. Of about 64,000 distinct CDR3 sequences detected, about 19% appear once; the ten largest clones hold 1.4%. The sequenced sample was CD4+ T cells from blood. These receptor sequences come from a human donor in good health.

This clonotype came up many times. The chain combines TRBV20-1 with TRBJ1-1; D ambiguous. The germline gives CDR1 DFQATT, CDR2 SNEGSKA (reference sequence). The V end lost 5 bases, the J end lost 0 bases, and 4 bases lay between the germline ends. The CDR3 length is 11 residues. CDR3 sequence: CSARLNTEAFF. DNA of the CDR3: TGCAGTGCTCGGCTGAACACTGAAGCTTTCTTT.

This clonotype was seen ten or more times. The CDR3 reads CASSGQGGNQPQHF. The CDR3 DNA is TGTGCCAGCAGTGGGCAGGGGGGCAATCAGCCCCAGCATTTT. The J gene is TRBJ1-5, the V gene TRBV2; 7 positions agree with TRBD1. Germline loops: CDR1 SNHLY, CDR2 FYNNEI. V dropped 4 bases and J dropped 2; count of bases not matched to a gene: 2. There are 14 residues in the CDR3.

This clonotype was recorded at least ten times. The CDR3 DNA reads as TGTGCCAGCAGCTCCCTCCTGAAACAGGGTGCGCAGTTCTTC. It is translated as CASSSLLKQGAQFF. The chain carries TRBV7-9 and TRBJ2-1, with TRBD1 as a possible D gene (6 bases). Germline lookup yields CDR1 SEHNR and CDR2 FQNEAQ (reference sequence). V was cut by 4 bases and J by 12 bases, with 19 bases left in between. The CDR3 is made up of 14 amino acids.

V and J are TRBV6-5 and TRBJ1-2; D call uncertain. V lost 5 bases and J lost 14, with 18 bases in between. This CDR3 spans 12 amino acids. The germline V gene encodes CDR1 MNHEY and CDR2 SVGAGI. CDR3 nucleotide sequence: TGTGCCAGCAGTAACCTGGGCCCCGAAACTACCTTC. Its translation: CASSNLGPETTF.

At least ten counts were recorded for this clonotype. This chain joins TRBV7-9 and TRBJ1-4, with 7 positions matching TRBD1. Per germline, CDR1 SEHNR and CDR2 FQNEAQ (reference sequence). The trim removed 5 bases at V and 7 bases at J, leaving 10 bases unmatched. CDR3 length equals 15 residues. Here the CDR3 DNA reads TGTGCCAGCAGCACCATGACAGGGACGAGTGAAAAACTGTTTTTT. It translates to CASSTMTGTSEKLFF.

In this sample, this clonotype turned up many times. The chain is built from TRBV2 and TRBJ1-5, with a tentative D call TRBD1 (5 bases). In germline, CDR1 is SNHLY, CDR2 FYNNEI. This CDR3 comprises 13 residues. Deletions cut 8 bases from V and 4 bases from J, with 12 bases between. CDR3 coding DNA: TGTGCCAGCGGGGCGGCGGGGAATCAGCCCCAGCATTTT. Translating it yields CASGAAGNQPQHF.

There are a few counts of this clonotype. CDR3 coding DNA: TGTGCCATCTTAGAGGACAGGACCTATGGCTACACCTTC. Protein product: CAILEDRTYGYTF. The gene calls are TRBV10-3 and TRBJ1-2; 7 nucleotides match TRBD1. Germline V gives CDR1 ENHRY, CDR2 SYGVKD. CDR3 length: 13 amino acids. Trimming cost V 8 bases and J 4 bases; bases outside gene matches: 7.

CDR3 sequence: CAISFRDPDNEQFF. CDR3 DNA: TGTGCCATCAGTTTCCGGGACCCCGACAATGAGCAGTTCTTC. The genes are TRBV10-3 and TRBJ2-1; D tentatively fits TRBD1 or TRBD2 (5 bases each). The V and J ends lost 5 bases and 5 bases respectively, with 13 bases between them. CDR3 length equals 14 residues. In germline, CDR1 is ENHRY, CDR2 SYGVKD.

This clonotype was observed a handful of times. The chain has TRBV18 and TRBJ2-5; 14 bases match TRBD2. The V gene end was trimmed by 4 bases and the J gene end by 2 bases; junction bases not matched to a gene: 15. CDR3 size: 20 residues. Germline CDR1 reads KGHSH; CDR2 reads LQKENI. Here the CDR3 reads CASSQDSPGLAGDRQETQYF. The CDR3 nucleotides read TGTGCCAGCTCACAAGACAGCCCGGGACTAGCGGGGGATCGTCAAGAGACCCAGTACTTC.

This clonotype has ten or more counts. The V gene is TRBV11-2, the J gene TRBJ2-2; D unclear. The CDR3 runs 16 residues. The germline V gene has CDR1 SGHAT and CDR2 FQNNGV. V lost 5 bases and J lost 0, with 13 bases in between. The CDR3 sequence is CASSLNRGPNTGELFF. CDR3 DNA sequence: TGTGCCAGCAGCCTTAATAGAGGACCGAACACCGGGGAGCTGTTTTTT.

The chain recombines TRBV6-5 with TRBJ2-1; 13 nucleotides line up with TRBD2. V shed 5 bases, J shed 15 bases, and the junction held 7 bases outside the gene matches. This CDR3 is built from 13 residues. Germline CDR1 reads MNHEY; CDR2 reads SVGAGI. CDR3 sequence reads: CASSLGLAGVWFF. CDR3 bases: TGTGCCAGCAGTCTAGGACTAGCGGGAGTGTGGTTCTTC.

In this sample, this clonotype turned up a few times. The CDR3 here is CASSLGTPGLSNQPQHF. In nucleotides, the CDR3 is TGTGCCAGCAGCTTGGGAACCCCGGGACTGAGCAATCAGCCCCAGCATTTT. This chain connects TRBV5-6 to TRBJ1-5; D is perhaps TRBD1 (5 bases). The CDR3 has 17 amino acids. Deletions cut 0 bases from V and 1 base from J, with 14 bases between. Germline V CDR1 and CDR2: SGHDT, YYEEEE. The whole variable domain, filled in from reference TRBV5-6 and TRBJ1-5, reads DAGVTQSPTHLIKTRGQQVTLRCSPKSGHDTVSWYQQALGQGPQFIFQYYEEEERQRGNFPDRFSGHQFPNYSSELNVNALLLGDSALYLCASSLGTPGLSNQPQHFGDGTRLSIL.

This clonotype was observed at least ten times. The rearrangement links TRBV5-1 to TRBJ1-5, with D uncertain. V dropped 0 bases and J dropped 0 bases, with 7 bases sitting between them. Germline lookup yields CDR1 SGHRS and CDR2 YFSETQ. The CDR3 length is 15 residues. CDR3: CASSLGSDSNQPQHF. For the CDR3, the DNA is TGCGCCAGCAGCTTGGGGTCTGATAGCAATCAGCCCCAGCATTTT. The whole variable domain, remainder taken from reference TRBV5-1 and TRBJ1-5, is KAGVTQTPRYLIKTRGQQVTLSCSPISGHRSVSWYQQTPGQGLQFLFEYFSETQRNKGNFPGRFSGRQFSNSRSEMNVSTLELGDSALYLCASSLGSDSNQPQHFGDGTRLSIL.

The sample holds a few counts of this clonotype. DNA of the CDR3: TGCAGTGCCCCGGGGTACGCCTACGAGCAGTACTTC. It codes for CSAPGYAYEQYF. This chain uses TRBV20-1 with TRBJ2-7; possible D gene TRBD2, 5 bases. This CDR3 region has 12 residues. The V and J ends lost 6 bases and 2 bases respectively, with 11 bases between them. Germline V lookup: CDR1 DFQATT, CDR2 SNEGSKA (reference sequence).

In nucleotides, the CDR3 is TGTGCCATCAGCAGGCCAGACCAGGGGGCGCGAGGCTACACCTTC. It encodes CAISRPDQGARGYTF. The rearrangement joins TRBV10-3 to TRBJ1-2; 8 positions match TRBD1. The J segment lost 8 bases and the V segment lost 6 bases, leaving 14 bases of the junction unmatched. The CDR3 has 15 residues. Germline V gene lookup returns CDR1 ENHRY and CDR2 SYGVKD.

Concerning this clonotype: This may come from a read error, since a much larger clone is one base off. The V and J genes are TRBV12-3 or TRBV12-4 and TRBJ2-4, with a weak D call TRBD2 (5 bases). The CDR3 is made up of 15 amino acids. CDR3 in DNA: TGTGCCAGCAGTTTAGCGGGAGTAGCCAAAAACATTCAGGACTTC. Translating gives CASSLAGVAKNIQDF.

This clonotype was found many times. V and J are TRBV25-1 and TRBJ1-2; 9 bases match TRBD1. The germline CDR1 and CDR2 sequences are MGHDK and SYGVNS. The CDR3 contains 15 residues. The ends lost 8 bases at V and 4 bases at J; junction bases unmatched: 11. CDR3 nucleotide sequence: TGTGCCAGCCGTGCGGGACAGGGAAGCGGCTATGGCTACACCTTC. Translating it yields CASRAGQGSGYGYTF.

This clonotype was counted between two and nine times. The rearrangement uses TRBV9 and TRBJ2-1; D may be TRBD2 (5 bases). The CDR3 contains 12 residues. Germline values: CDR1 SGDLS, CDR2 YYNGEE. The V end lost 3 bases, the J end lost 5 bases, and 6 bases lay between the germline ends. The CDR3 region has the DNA TGTGCCAGCAGCGCTAGCCACAATGAGCAGTTCTTC. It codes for CASSASHNEQFF. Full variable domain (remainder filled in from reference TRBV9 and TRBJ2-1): DSGVTQTPKHLITATGQRVTLRCSPRSGDLSVYWYQQSLDQGLQFLIQYYNGEERAKGNILERFSAQQFPDLHSELNLSSLELGDSALYFCASSASHNEQFFGPGTRLTVL.

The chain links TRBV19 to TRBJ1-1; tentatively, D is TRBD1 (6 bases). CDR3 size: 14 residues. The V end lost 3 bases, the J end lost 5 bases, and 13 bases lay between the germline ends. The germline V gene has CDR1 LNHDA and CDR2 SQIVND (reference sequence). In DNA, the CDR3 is TGTGCCAGTAGTATTGACAGGACCCAAACTGAAGCTTTCTTT. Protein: CASSIDRTQTEAFF.

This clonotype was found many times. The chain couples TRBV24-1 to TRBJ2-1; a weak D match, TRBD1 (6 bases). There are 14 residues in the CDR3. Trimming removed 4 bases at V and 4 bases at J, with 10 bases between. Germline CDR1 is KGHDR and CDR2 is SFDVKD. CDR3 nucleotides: TGTGCCACCAGTGACCCAGACAGGTACAATGAGCAGTTCTTC. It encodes CATSDPDRYNEQFF.

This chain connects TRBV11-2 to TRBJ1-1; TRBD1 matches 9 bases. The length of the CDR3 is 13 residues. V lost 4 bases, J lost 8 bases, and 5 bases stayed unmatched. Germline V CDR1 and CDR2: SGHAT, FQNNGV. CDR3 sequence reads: CASSSQGAGEAFF. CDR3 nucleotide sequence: TGTGCCAGCAGCTCACAGGGGGCCGGAGAAGCTTTCTTT.

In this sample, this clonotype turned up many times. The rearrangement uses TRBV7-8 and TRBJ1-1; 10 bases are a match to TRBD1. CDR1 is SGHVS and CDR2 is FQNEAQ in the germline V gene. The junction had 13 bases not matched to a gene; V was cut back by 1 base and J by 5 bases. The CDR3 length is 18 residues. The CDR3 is CASSLGVGTGVRATEAFF. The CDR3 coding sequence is TGTGCCAGCAGCTTAGGAGTAGGGACAGGGGTGCGGGCAACTGAAGCTTTCTTT.

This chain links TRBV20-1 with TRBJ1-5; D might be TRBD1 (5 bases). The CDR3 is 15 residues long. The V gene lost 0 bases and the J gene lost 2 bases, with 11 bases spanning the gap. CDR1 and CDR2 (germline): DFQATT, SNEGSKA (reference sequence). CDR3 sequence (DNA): TGCAGTGCTAGAGACGGGGCGGAGGGCAATCAGCCCCAGCATTTT. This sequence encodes CSARDGAEGNQPQHF.

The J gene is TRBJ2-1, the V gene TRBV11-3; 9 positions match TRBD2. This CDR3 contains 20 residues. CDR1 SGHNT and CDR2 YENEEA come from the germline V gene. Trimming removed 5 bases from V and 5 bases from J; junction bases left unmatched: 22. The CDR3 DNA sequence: TGTGCCAGCAGCCCGCGGGGGGAGGGGTTAGCGGGAGCAACGCACAATGAGCAGTTCTTC. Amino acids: CASSPRGEGLAGATHNEQFF. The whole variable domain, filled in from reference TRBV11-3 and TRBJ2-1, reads EAGVVQSPRYKIIEKKQPVAFWCNPISGHNTLYWYLQNLGQGPELLIRYENEEAVDDSQLPKDRFSAERLKGVDSTLKIQPAELGDSAVYLCASSPRGEGLAGATHNEQFFGPGTRLTVL.

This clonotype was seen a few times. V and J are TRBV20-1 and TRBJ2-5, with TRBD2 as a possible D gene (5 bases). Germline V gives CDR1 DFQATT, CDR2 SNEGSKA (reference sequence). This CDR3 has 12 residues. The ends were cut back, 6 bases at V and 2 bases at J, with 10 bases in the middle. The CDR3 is CSATSGQETQYF. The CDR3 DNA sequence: TGCAGTGCAACGAGCGGTCAAGAGACCCAGTACTTC.

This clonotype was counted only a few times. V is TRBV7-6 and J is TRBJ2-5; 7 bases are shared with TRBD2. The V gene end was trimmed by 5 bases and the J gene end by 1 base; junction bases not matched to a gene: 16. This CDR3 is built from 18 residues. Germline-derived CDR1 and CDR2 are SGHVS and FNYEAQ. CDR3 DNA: TGTGCCAGCAGCCCCGTCGGCGGGAGTTTAGGGACCCAAGAGACCCAGTACTTC. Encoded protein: CASSPVGGSLGTQETQYF.

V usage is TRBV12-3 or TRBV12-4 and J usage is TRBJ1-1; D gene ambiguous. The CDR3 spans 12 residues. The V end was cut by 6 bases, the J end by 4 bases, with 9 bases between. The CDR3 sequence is CASSLGVTEAFF. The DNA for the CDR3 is TGTGCCAGCAGCCTTGGGGTCACTGAAGCTTTCTTT.

The CDR3 DNA reads TGCAGCGTGATGGGGATGTCTGAAGCTTTCTTT. This encodes CSVMGMSEAFF. J is TRBJ1-1 and V is TRBV29-1; unclear D gene. Germline-derived CDR1 and CDR2 are SQVTM and ANQGSEA. V shed 6 bases and J shed 6 bases, with 11 bases lying between them. The CDR3 loop spans 11 amino acids.

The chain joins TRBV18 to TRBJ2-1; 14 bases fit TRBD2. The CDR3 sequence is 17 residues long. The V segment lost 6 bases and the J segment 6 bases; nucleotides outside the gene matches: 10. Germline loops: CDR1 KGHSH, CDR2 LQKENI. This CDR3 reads CASSTGTSGSFGNEQFF. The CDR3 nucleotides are TGTGCCAGCTCGACCGGGACTAGCGGGAGTTTTGGCAATGAGCAGTTCTTC. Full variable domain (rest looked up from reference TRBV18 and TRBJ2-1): NAGVMQNPRHLVRRRGQEARLRCSPMKGHSHVYWYRQLPEEGLKFMVYLQKENIIDESGMPKERFSAEFPKEGPSILRIQQVVRGDSAAYFCASSTGTSGSFGNEQFFGPGTRLTVL.

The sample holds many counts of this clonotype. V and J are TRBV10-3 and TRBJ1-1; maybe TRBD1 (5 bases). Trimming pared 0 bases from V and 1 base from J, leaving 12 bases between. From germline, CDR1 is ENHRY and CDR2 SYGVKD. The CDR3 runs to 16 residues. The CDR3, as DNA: TGTGCCATCAGTGAGTCGATGTCCGGGGGGAACACTGAAGCTTTCTTT. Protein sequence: CAISESMSGGNTEAFF.